This T cell receptor beta chain was sequenced in a study of T cell responses to AZD1222 COVID-19 vaccine (dated by TCRdb to the early 2020s). General notes on the study: AZD1222 recipients given second doses at about 4 weeks or at about 12 weeks were pooled, since spike-specific TCR depth and breadth were not found to differ between the two schedules. A total of 233 trial participants underwent TCR sequencing, of whom 200 to 220 had received two doses of AZD1222 and 26 had received two doses of the MenACWY control vaccine. Trial participants were enrolled into age subgroups of 18-55, 56-69 and 70-plus years, which contained about 150, 27 and 61 TCR-sequenced participants, respectively. General conclusions and limits of the study: Conclusions about previously exposed vaccinees are limited, since just a handful of AZD1222 recipients were seropositive for SARS-CoV-2 at baseline. Reportedly, almost half of the unique spike-specific TCRs recognized epitopes lying outside the regions that are mutated in the B.1.351 and B.1.1.7 variants. Spike-specific TCR breadth and depth rose significantly after two AZD1222 doses compared with day 0 and with MenACWY recipients. The 56-69-year group was small, and its depth increase did not reach significance, likely because of low power. The whole spike protein was spanned by vaccine-associated CD4 TCRs, and dominant responses were seen in regions 160-218 and 743-854. Participants were mostly white British, with more females than males. The authors suggested clonal diversity may have been underestimated. Because no day 14 peak-response samples were available, the repertoires could be characterized only after the peak T cell response.

Of note for this clone: Its cognate antigen has yet to be identified. No per-base quality is available; no much larger clone lies one base away.

The CDR3 regions of human TCRbeta chains were subjected to immunosequencing. The original methods were these. TCRs in the repertoires were compared against a reference library of SARS-CoV-2-specific TCRs that had been generated with the MIRA antigen-specificity platform. Breadth meant the fraction of unique TCRs that were SARS-CoV-2-associated, whereas depth meant the fraction of total T cells that were SARS-CoV-2-associated. Each spike-specific TCR was assigned to its reactive spike region and to a CD4 or CD8 class using the MIRA data. Log10-transformed breadth and depth values were compared by one-way ANOVA with Sidak's multiple comparisons tests. TCRdb provides this immuneACCESS table in a form limited to in-frame rearrangements. Some clones are lacking; in checked studies, under half of them reflect an unresolved V gene, and why the rest are absent is not known. V and J calls and clone size are given by that table; D and trimming were obtained from the DNA. In this sample the table shows 95,000 to 150,000 clones, around nine tenths of which occur a single time. Jointly, the top ten make up 1% to 1.5% of the sample.

The CDR3 runs 14 residues from the cysteine to the phenylalanine. The DNA shown is the 42-base CDR3, in frame from base 1. V lost 0 bases and J lost 6 bases; the stretch between them is 10 bases long. As encoded in the germline V gene, CDR1 is MNHEY while CDR2 is SVGAGI. The time point tag for this specimen amounts to: baseline before first vaccination. Vaccinee samples were obtained from the UK trials COV001 and COV002, which included a single-blind randomized controlled phase 2/3 trial of AZD1222 (ChAdOx1 nCoV-19) in healthy adults. Trial participant PBMC samples were collected at day 0 and day 28 after the second dose for TCRbeta chain sequencing.

The rearrangement combines TRBV6-5 with TRBJ2-3, with the D gene uncertain. This sequence originates from an adult in good health. Sequencing used peripheral blood, obtained on day 0 of AZD1222 vaccination. Read as DNA, the sequence is TGTGCCAGCAGTTACTCCTCGGCCGGGGATACGCAGTATTTT. Translated, it reads CASSYSSAGDTQYF.